The count of the clone carrying this T cell receptor (beta chain) is one. This record belongs to a study of T cell clonotyping in hematopoietic cell transplantation. The germline CDR1 and CDR2 sequences are SGHAT and FQNNGV. Trimming removed 5 bases from V and 4 bases from J; junction bases left unmatched: 14. This CDR3 is 19 amino acids long. This table comes from immunoSEQ multiplex PCR, and its TCRdb copy is limited to in-frame clones, with some not included. The profile shows approximately 2,000 clones, about 90% of them singletons. Sequenced here: peripheral blood mononuclear cells, sampled 30 days after allogeneic stem cell transplant. V is TRBV11-2 and J is TRBJ1-4; 12 nucleotides align to TRBD1. The source is a female patient between 50 and 60 years old who had an allogeneic stem cell transplant from a related donor, so the T cells may come from the graft donor. Some clones in this sample may be carry-over from other donors' samples. This CDR3 is CASSPRFMGQGAYNEKLFF. CDR3 nucleotides: TGTGCCAGCAGCCCGAGGTTTATGGGACAGGGGGCCTATAATGAAAAACTGTTTTTT.